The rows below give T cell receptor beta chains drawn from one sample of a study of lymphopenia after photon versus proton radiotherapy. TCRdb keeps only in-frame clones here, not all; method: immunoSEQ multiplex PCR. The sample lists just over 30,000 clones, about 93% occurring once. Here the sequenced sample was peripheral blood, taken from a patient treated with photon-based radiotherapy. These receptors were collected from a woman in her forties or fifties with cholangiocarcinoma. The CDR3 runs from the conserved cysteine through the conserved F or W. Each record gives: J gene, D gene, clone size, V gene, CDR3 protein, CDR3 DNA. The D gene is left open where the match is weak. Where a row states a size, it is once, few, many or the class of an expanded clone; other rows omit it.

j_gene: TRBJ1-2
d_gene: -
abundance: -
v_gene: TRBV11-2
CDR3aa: CASSFIGGWVYGYTF
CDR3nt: TGTGCCAGCAGCTTTATAGGCGGGTGGGTTTATGGCTACACCTTC

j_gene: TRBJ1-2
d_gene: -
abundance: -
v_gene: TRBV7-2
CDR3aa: CASSYASDPSYGYTF
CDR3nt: TGTGCCAGCAGCTACGCAAGCGACCCATCCTATGGCTACACCTTC

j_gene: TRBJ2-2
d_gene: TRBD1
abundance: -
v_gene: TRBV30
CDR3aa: CAWRTGGASTGELFF
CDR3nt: TGTGCCTGGAGAACAGGGGGCGCTTCGACCGGGGAGCTGTTTTTT

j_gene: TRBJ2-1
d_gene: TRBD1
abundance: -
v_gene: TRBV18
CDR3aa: CASSHGTGGFNEQFF
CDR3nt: TGTGCCAGCTCACACGGGACAGGGGGCTTCAATGAGCAGTTCTTC

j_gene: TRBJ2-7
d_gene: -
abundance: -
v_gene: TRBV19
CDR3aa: CASNRVYDEQYF
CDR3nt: TGTGCCAGTAACAGGGTGTACGACGAGCAGTACTTC

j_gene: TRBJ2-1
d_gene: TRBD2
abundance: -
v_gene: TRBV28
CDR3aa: CASSGASGQRNEQFF
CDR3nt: TGTGCCAGCAGTGGGGCTAGCGGGCAGAGAAATGAGCAGTTCTTC

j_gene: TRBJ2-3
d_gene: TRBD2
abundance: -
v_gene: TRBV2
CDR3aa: CASSVRLAGGPDTQYF
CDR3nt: TGTGCCAGCAGTGTCCGACTAGCGGGGGGTCCAGATACGCAGTATTTT

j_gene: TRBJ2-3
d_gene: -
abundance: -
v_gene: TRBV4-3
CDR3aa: CASRDARGPTDTQYF
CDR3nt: TGCGCCAGCAGAGACGCGAGGGGACCCACAGATACGCAGTATTTT

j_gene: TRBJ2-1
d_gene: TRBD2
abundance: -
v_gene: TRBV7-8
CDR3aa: CASGLTSGGYNEQFF
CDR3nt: TGTGCCAGCGGGCTTACTAGCGGGGGCTACAATGAGCAGTTCTTC

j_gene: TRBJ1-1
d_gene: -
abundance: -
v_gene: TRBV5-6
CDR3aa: CASSPWELYGTEAFF
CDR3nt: TGTGCCAGCAGCCCATGGGAGCTGTATGGCACTGAAGCTTTCTTT

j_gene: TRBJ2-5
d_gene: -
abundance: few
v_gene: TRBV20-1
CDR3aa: CSARSSTQYF
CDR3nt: TGCAGTGCTAGATCCTCGACCCAGTACTTC

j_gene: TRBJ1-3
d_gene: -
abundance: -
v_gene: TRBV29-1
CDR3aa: CSVGSGISGNTIYF
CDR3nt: TGCAGCGTTGGTTCGGGGATCTCTGGAAACACCATATATTTT

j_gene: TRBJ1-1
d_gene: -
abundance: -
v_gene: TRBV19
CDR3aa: CASSITGLGTEAFF
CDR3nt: TGTGCCAGTAGTATAACAGGGTTGGGCACTGAAGCTTTCTTT

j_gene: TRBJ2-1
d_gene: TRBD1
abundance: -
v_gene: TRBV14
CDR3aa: CASSQVGQGYNEQFF
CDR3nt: TGTGCCAGCAGCCAAGTAGGACAGGGTTACAATGAGCAGTTCTTC

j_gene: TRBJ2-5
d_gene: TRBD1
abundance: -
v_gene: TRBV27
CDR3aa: CASSTGTGGETQYF
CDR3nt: TGTGCCAGCAGTACTGGGACAGGGGGGGAGACCCAGTACTTC

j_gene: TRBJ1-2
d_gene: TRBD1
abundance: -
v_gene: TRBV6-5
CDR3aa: CASRTGDYGYTF
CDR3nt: TGTGCCAGCAGAACAGGGGACTATGGCTACACCTTC

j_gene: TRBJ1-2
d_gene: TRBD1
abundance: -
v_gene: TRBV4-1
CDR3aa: CASSQPIQGARGYTF
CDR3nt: TGCGCCAGCAGCCAACCGATCCAGGGGGCGCGTGGCTACACCTTC

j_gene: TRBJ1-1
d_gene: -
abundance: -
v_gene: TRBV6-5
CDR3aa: CASSSYLMNTEAFF
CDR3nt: TGTGCCAGCAGTTCATACCTTATGAACACTGAAGCTTTCTTT

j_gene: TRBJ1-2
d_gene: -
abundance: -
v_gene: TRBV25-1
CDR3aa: CASSEKIGRGVGYTF
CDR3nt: TGTGCCAGCAGTGAGAAGATCGGCCGTGGGGTTGGCTACACCTTC

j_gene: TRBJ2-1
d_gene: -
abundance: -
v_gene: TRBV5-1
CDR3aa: CASSSTTGDARQFF
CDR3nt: TGCGCCAGCAGCTCGACTACCGGGGACGCTCGACAGTTCTTC

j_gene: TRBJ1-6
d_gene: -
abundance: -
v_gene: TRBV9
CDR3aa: CASSVEDRLPPLHF
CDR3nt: TGTGCCAGCAGCGTAGAGGACAGATTGCCACCCCTCCACTTT

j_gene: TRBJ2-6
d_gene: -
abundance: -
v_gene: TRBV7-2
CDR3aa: CASSLIISGANVLTF
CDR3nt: TGTGCCAGCAGCTTGATTATCTCTGGGGCCAACGTCCTGACTTTC

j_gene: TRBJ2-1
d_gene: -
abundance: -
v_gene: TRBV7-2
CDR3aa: CASSLGDSPYNEQFF
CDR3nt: TGTGCCAGCAGCTTAGGGGACTCACCCTACAATGAGCAGTTCTTC

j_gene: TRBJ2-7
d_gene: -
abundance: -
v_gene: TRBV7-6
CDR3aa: CASSVAPGSYEQYF
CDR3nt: TGTGCCAGCAGCGTCGCCCCGGGGTCCTACGAGCAGTACTTC

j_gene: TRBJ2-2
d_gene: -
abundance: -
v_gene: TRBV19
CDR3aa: CASSISTIPLELFF
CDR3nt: TGTGCCAGTAGTATTAGTACCATCCCTCTGGAGCTGTTTTTT

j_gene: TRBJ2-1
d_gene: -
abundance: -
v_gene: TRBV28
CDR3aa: CASSLDPGYEQFF
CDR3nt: TGTGCCAGCAGTTTAGATCCAGGGTATGAGCAGTTCTTC

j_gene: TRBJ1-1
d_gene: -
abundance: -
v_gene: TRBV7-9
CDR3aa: CASSLRPSEAFF
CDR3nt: TGTGCCAGCAGCCTAAGACCCTCAGAAGCTTTCTTT

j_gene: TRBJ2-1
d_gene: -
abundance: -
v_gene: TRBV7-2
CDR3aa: CASKLGGAYYNEQFF
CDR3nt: TGTGCCAGCAAACTTGGGGGGGCCTACTACAATGAGCAGTTCTTC

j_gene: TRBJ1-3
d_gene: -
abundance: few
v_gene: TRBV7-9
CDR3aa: CASSSRDSGNTIYF
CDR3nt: TGTGCCAGCAGCTCAAGAGATTCTGGAAACACCATATATTTT

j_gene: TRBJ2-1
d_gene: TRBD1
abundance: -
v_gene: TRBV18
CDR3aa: CASSPLQGAMGSEQFF
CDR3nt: TGTGCCAGCTCACCACTCCAGGGGGCGATGGGTTCGGAGCAGTTCTTC

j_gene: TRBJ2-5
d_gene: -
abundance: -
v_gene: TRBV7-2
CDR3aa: CASSLWGSKETQYF
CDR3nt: TGTGCCAGCAGCTTATGGGGGTCAAAAGAGACCCAGTACTTC

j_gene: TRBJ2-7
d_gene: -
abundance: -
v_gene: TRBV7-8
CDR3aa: CASSLASYRFTYEQYF
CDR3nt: TGTGCCAGCAGCTTAGCTAGCTACAGGTTCACCTACGAGCAGTACTTC

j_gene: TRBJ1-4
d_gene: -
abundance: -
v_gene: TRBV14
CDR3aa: CASSQDLRWGDEKLFF
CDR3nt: TGTGCCAGCAGCCAAGACCTACGTTGGGGGGATGAAAAACTGTTTTTT

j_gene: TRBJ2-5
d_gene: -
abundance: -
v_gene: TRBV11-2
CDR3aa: CASSPAIRGQQETQYF
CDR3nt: TGTGCCAGCAGCCCTGCAATCCGGGGGCAGCAAGAGACCCAGTACTTC

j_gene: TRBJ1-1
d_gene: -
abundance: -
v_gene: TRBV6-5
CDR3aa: CASSYRNTEAFF
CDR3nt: TGTGCCAGCAGCTACAGGAACACTGAAGCTTTCTTT

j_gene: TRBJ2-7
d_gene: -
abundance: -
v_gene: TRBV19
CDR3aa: CASSEQGSYEQYF
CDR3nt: TGTGCCAGTAGTGAGCAGGGTAGTTACGAGCAGTACTTC

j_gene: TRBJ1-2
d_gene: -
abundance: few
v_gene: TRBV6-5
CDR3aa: CASSTLKGPWHGYTF
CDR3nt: TGTGCCAGCAGTACGCTCAAAGGGCCTTGGCATGGCTACACCTTC

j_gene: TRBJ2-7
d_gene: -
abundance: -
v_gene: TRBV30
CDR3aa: CAWSLPGVSSYEQYF
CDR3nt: TGTGCCTGGTCCCTTCCCGGGGTCAGCTCCTACGAGCAGTACTTC

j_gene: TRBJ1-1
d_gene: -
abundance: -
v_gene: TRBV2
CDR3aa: CASSELGWAEAFF
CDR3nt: TGTGCCAGCAGTGAGCTCGGGTGGGCTGAAGCTTTCTTT

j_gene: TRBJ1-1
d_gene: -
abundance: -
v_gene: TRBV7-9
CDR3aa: CASSWDWEDTEAFF
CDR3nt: TGTGCCAGCAGCTGGGACTGGGAAGACACTGAAGCTTTCTTT

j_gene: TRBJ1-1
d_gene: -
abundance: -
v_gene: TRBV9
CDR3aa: CASTAGGAPTEAFF
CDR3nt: TGTGCCAGCACCGCGGGGGGGGCGCCCACTGAAGCTTTCTTT

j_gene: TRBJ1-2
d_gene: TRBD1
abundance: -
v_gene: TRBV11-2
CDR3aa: CASSAQGNGYTF
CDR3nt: TGTGCCAGCAGCGCACAGGGGAATGGCTACACCTTC